One and the same sample provided the 24 T cell receptor beta chains below, sequenced in a study of PD-L1 blockade in urothelial cancer. As to time point: peripheral blood 6 weeks after treatment start. Only in-frame clones appear in the TCRdb table, and some are missing; sequencing was by immunoSEQ multiplex PCR. The sample consists of roughly 45,000 clones, 65% to 85% of them appearing once. This specimen was PBMCs, taken around atezolizumab (anti-PD-L1) treatment. The receptors were sampled from a man between 70 and 80 years old with urothelial cancer.

This clone was seen a few times. This rearrangement joins TRBV28 to TRBJ2-7; 7 bases map to TRBD1. The germline CDR1 and CDR2 sequences are MDHEN and SYDVKM. V trimming: 7 bases; J trimming: 0 bases; junction bases outside the gene matches: 9. CDR3 length equals 15 residues. The CDR3 region has the DNA TGTGCCAGCACCCACTCACAGGGGCTCTCCTACGAGCAGTACTTC. The encoded protein is CASTHSQGLSYEQYF.

The V call is TRBV5-1, the J call TRBJ2-7; 7 bases agree with TRBD2. This CDR3 comprises 14 residues. The junction had 9 bases not matched to a gene; V was cut back by 4 bases and J by 5 bases. Germline V gives CDR1 SGHRS, CDR2 YFSETQ. The DNA for the CDR3 is TGCGCCAGCAGCCCGCAGGGCGGGACTAACGAGCAGTACTTC. Translation gives CASSPQGGTNEQYF.

This rearrangement joins TRBV27 to TRBJ1-5; 8 bases match TRBD1. Per germline, CDR1 MNHEY and CDR2 SMNVEV (reference sequence). The CDR3 runs to 15 residues. V was clipped by 5 bases and J by 2 bases; unmatched bases: 5. The CDR3 reads CASSPMTGGNQPQHF. CDR3 nucleotide sequence: TGTGCCAGCAGTCCCATGACAGGGGGCAATCAGCCCCAGCATTTT.

The V call is TRBV6-5, the J call TRBJ2-7; 9 nucleotides match TRBD1. The V gene's germline CDR1 is MNHEY and CDR2 SVGAGI. V shed 2 bases, J shed 6 bases, and the junction held 5 bases outside the gene matches. This CDR3 contains 14 residues. In DNA, the CDR3 is TGTGCCAGCAGTTACGGGACAGGGATTTTCGAGCAGTACTTC. Protein sequence: CASSYGTGIFEQYF.

The chain combines TRBV9 with TRBJ2-7, with TRBD1 as a possible D gene (5 bases). In germline, CDR1 is SGDLS, CDR2 YYNGEE. The CDR3 spans 14 residues. Trimming removed 5 bases at V and 0 bases at J, with 12 bases between. The CDR3: CASRSTESSYEQYF. The DNA for the CDR3 is TGTGCCAGCAGGTCGACAGAGAGCTCCTACGAGCAGTACTTC.

This chain uses TRBV4-2 with TRBJ2-2; 7 bases agree with TRBD1. V lost 0 bases, J lost 3 bases, and 7 bases stayed unmatched. Germline CDR1 and CDR2: LGHNA and YNFKEQ. The CDR3 totals 17 residues. The CDR3 DNA reads TGTGCCAGCAGCCAAGAAGTGAGACAGGGTGACACCGGGGAGCTGTTTTTT. Amino acids: CASSQEVRQGDTGELFF.

This clone showed up just a few times. V and J are TRBV27 and TRBJ2-1; 14 bases fit TRBD2. V trimming: 5 bases; J trimming: 7 bases; junction bases outside the gene matches: 4. The CDR3 is 15 residues long. The germline V gene has CDR1 MNHEY and CDR2 SMNVEV (reference sequence). The CDR3, as DNA: TGTGCCAGCAGTCTACGGACTAGCGGGAGGAATGAGCAGTTCTTC. Residues: CASSLRTSGRNEQFF.

The CDR3 is CSVGGQARYGYTF. The CDR3 DNA reads as TGCAGCGTTGGAGGGCAGGCCCGATATGGCTACACCTTC. V and J are TRBV29-1 and TRBJ1-2; no reliable D call. The V and J ends lost 4 bases and 5 bases respectively, with 14 bases between them. Germline V gene data show CDR1 as SQVTM and CDR2 as ANQGSEA. This CDR3 spans 13 amino acids. The full variable domain, completed using reference TRBV29-1 and TRBJ1-2, is SAVISQKPSRDICQRGTSLTIQCQVDSQVTMMFWYRQQPGQSLTLIATANQGSEATYESGFVIDKFPISRPNLTFSTLTVSNMSPEDSSIYLCSVGGQARYGYTFGSGTRLTVV.

The gene calls are TRBV27 and TRBJ2-3, with 9 bases that match TRBD1. CDR3 length: 16 residues. Per the germline V gene, CDR1 is MNHEY and CDR2 is SMNVEV (reference sequence). V gave up 8 bases and J gave up 0 bases; unmatched junction bases: 9. The CDR3 here is CASGQADRGSTDTQYF. The CDR3 DNA reads as TGTGCCAGCGGTCAAGCGGACAGGGGCAGCACAGATACGCAGTATTTT.

This rearrangement joins TRBV5-4 to TRBJ2-7; D is possibly TRBD2 (5 bases). Germline V CDR1 and CDR2: SGHNT, YYREEE (reference sequence). The CDR3 runs to 13 residues. Trimming took 1 base from V and 6 from J, leaving 11 bases between them. CDR3 bases: TGTGCCAGCAGCTTGAGACGGGGTGGCGAGCAGTACTTC. This codes for CASSLRRGGEQYF.

As DNA, the CDR3 is TGTGCCAGCAACTTTAGGGGGTCGGGGTGGAACACTGAAGCTTTCTTT. It encodes CASNFRGSGWNTEAFF. The chain joins TRBV27 to TRBJ1-1; a possible D gene is TRBD1 (6 bases). V lost 7 bases to trimming and J lost 1 base, with 19 bases between them. From germline, CDR1 is MNHEY and CDR2 SMNVEV (reference sequence). There are 16 residues in the CDR3.

The CDR3 DNA reads TGTGCCACCAGCAGAGGGTCCTCCGGGATAAGTTCCTACAATGAGCAGTTCTTC. It is translated as CATSRGSSGISSYNEQFF. The chain employs TRBV15 and TRBJ2-1, with D possibly matching TRBD2 (5 bases). Germline values: CDR1 LNHNV, CDR2 YYDKDF (reference sequence). V was cut by 1 base and J by 1 base, with 17 bases left in between. The CDR3 spans 18 residues. The full variable domain, rest sourced from reference TRBV15 and TRBJ2-1, is DAMVIQNPRYQVTQFGKPVTLSCSQTLNHNVMYWYQQKSSQAPKLLFHYYDKDFNNEADTPDNFQSRRPNTSFCFLDIRSPGLGDTAMYLCATSRGSSGISSYNEQFFGPGTRLTVL.

The V call is TRBV11-2, the J call TRBJ2-3, with 10 bases identical to TRBD2. Trimming took 0 bases from V and 6 from J; bases not matched to a gene: 6. CDR1 is SGHAT and CDR2 is FQNNGV in the germline V gene. CDR3 size: 16 residues. CDR3: CASSLDNLAGADTQYF. The CDR3 nucleotides are TGTGCCAGCAGCTTAGATAACCTAGCGGGAGCCGATACGCAGTATTTT.

This clone has a single count. The chain carries TRBV11-2 and TRBJ2-5; a weak D match, TRBD2 (6 bases). The CDR3 is 15 amino acids. V dropped 5 bases and J dropped 3 bases, with 16 bases sitting between them. Germline values: CDR1 SGHAT, CDR2 FQNNGV. CDR3 in DNA: TGTGCCAGCAGCATTAACCCGGGCGGGGAAGAGACCCAGTACTTC. Its protein is CASSINPGGEETQYF.

The V and J genes are TRBV5-4 and TRBJ2-1; no definite D call. CDR3 size: 12 residues. CDR1 and CDR2 (germline): SGHNT, YYREEE (reference sequence). V was shortened by 0 bases and J by 12 bases, with 10 bases between the two germline ends. CDR3 DNA sequence: TGTGCCAGCAGCTTGGACAGCCTCGGGCAGTTCTTC. This codes for CASSLDSLGQFF.

The chain combines TRBV27 with TRBJ2-7; a possible D gene is TRBD2 (5 bases). The ends were cut back, 2 bases at V and 6 bases at J, with 17 bases in the middle. CDR1 and CDR2 from the germline V gene are MNHEY and SMNVEV (reference sequence). The CDR3 is 15 amino acids. The CDR3 sequence is CASSLQFGNPREQYF. In DNA form, the CDR3 reads TGTGCCAGCAGTTTACAGTTCGGGAACCCCCGCGAGCAGTACTTC.

The chain has TRBV2 and TRBJ1-4; 7 bases agree with TRBD1. J lost 3 bases, V lost 6 bases, and 10 bases had no gene match. The germline V gene encodes CDR1 SNHLY and CDR2 FYNNEI. The CDR3 runs to 16 residues. The CDR3 DNA reads as TGTGCCAGCAGACCTGACAGGGCAGCTGCTAATGAAAAACTGTTTTTT. It specifies CASRPDRAAANEKLFF.

This clone was seen a handful of times. This chain links TRBV18 with TRBJ2-1; D is possibly TRBD2 (5 bases). The germline V and J ends were trimmed by 3 bases and 7 bases, with 7 bases remaining between them. CDR3 length: 12 residues. Germline-derived CDR1 and CDR2 are KGHSH and LQKENI. CDR3 sequence (DNA): TGTGCCAGCTCACCGGGAGAGAATGAGCAGTTCTTC. Its protein product is CASSPGENEQFF.

This clone is a singleton in its sample. The J gene is TRBJ2-7, the V gene TRBV9; 9 nucleotides line up with TRBD2. The V gene end was trimmed by 3 bases and the J gene end by 0 bases; junction bases not matched to a gene: 4. Germline V CDR1 and CDR2: SGDLS, YYNGEE. The CDR3 totals 15 residues. The CDR3 sequence is CASSGGGGSSYEQYF. CDR3 in DNA: TGTGCCAGCAGCGGCGGGGGGGGGAGCTCCTACGAGCAGTACTTC.

This clone was observed a handful of times. The chain joins TRBV9 to TRBJ2-2; TRBD1 matches at 7 bases. Germline CDR1 and CDR2: SGDLS and YYNGEE. The CDR3 consists of 16 residues. The V and J ends lost 0 bases and 2 bases, in that order; junction bases with no gene match: 4. The CDR3 DNA sequence: TGTGCCAGCAGCGTAGGAACAGGGGATAACACCGGGGAGCTGTTTTTT. It encodes CASSVGTGDNTGELFF.

This chain uses TRBV6-5 with TRBJ1-1; unclear D gene. CDR3 size: 13 residues. The V gene lost 8 bases and the J gene lost 5 bases, with 15 bases spanning the gap. CDR1 is MNHEY and CDR2 is SVGAGI in the germline V gene. The CDR3 loop reads CASWAAGRTEAFF. The CDR3 DNA reads as TGTGCCAGCTGGGCCGCGGGGAGGACTGAAGCTTTCTTT.

The chain links TRBV19 to TRBJ2-7; 7 bases fit TRBD2. Germline CDR1 reads LNHDA; CDR2 reads SQIVND (reference sequence). V shed 3 bases and J 3 bases; nucleotides not matched to a gene: 5. The CDR3 runs 14 residues. Here the CDR3 DNA reads TGTGCCAGTAGTATCGGGGAGGGGATCTACGAGCAGTACTTC. Protein sequence: CASSIGEGIYEQYF.

The rearrangement joins TRBV5-1 to TRBJ2-7, with D possibly being TRBD2 (6 bases). V was pared by 4 bases and J by 7 bases, with 18 bases between. Germline loops: CDR1 SGHRS, CDR2 YFSETQ. The CDR3 has 14 residues. Here the CDR3 reads CASSTGDGSREQYF. As DNA, the CDR3 is TGCGCCAGCAGCACGGGGGACGGATCTAGGGAGCAGTACTTC.

V and J are TRBV5-4 and TRBJ2-3, with 7 bases that match TRBD1. V shed 4 bases, J shed 5 bases, and the junction held 10 bases outside the gene matches. This CDR3 comprises 15 residues. Germline CDR1 reads SGHNT; CDR2 reads YYREEE (reference sequence). Here the CDR3 reads CASSPSGTAEDTQYF. CDR3 DNA sequence: TGTGCCAGCAGCCCGTCCGGGACAGCGGAAGATACGCAGTATTTT. The full variable domain, in which reference TRBV5-4 and TRBJ2-3 provide the parts outside the CDR3, is ETGVTQSPTHLIKTRGQQVTLRCSSQSGHNTVSWYQQALGQGPQFIFQYYREEENGRGNFPPRFSGLQFPNYSSELNVNALELDDSALYLCASSPSGTAEDTQYFGPGTRLTVL.